This T cell receptor (beta chain) was recovered during a study of Ad26.COV2.S vaccination and SARS-CoV-2 variants. Study summary: In the study, Ad26.COV2.S was injected intramuscularly once, or twice 56 days apart.

Treatment denoted: roughly 18 received Ad26.COV2.S at low or high dose, single or two shots; about 5 received placebo; per-sample allocation not given. Specimen acquisition occurred on day 63 following the initial vaccine or placebo injection. Assay: immunoSEQ multiplex PCR; the TCRdb copy retains only in-frame clones and omits some. Seen here are about 680,000 clones, 70% to 90% observed once, and the top ten hold 1.5%. This TCR derives from a person between 18 and 65 years old who received the Ad26.COV2.S COVID-19 vaccine or a placebo. This specimen consisted of peripheral blood, obtained in a trial of Ad26.COV2.S vaccine versus placebo.

The CDR3 DNA follows: TGTGCCAGTTGGAATGGGCATACCTATAATTCACCCCTCCACTTT. Translating gives CASWNGHTYNSPLHF. The chain combines TRBV19 with TRBJ1-6; D remains unclear. V lost 8 bases and J lost 2, with 13 bases in between. This CDR3 has 15 amino acids. The germline V gene has CDR1 LNHDA and CDR2 SQIVND (reference sequence).